This TCR beta chain was observed in a study of blood T cell repertoires in COVID-19 (dated by TCRdb to the early 2020s). As for the study more broadly: Samples covering the acute and convalescent phases of COVID-19 were provided by collaborators in the United States, Italy and Spain. Subjects who had been exposed to COVID-19, were actively infected with it, or had recovered from it provided the deeply sampled blood TCRbeta repertoires that made up the dataset. The repertoires were released in a freely available public database meant as a resource for research on the immune response to SARS-CoV-2. The samples were drawn from two sources: the first 160 participants of the ongoing ImmuneRACE study, and 950 to 1,500 subjects contributed by 6 global collaborators. HLA class I and class II types, where available, came from metadata supplied by the sample provider rather than from assay-based typing. The prospective study material was composed of cDNA or gDNA derived from T cells, B-cell-depleted T cells, or PBMCs. A de-identified subject ID, COVID-19 status, age in years and sex were almost always included in the sample metadata.

There are 15 amino acids in the CDR3, from cysteine to phenylalanine inclusive. Only CDR3 DNA remains: 45 bases, in frame from the first base. Taken from the germline V gene, the CDR1 and CDR2 loops are SGDLS and YYNGEE. V and J lose 0 bases and 4 bases, and a span of 12 bases separates them. Enrolling through a virtual design, the prospective study's participants ranged in age from about 18 to 89 years and lived across roughly 24 United States geographic areas. To assign participants to cohorts, the prospective study relied on clinical history that participants themselves reported in a screening survey and a study questionnaire. ImmuneRACE Cohort 3 recovered participants were defined by two consecutive negative NP/OP PCR tests, healthcare professional clearance, or symptom resolution. Mobile phlebotomists in the prospective study collected whole blood, serum and a nasopharyngeal or oropharyngeal swab from every participant. Over an approximately 2-month period, participants in the prospective study had the option of providing additional blood draws and questionnaires. Prospective study blood samples were shipped either frozen or at room temperature before DNA extraction.

Concerning this clone itself: The antigen it binds to is not known. Per-base quality was not reported, and no clone a single base away is much larger than it.

TCRbeta CDR3 regions were amplified from genomic DNA using the immunoSEQ Assay, a bias-controlled multiplex PCR. From the authors' description of their analysis: Nucleated cell counts per sample were estimated from amplification of reference gene primers within the assay. To quantify the absolute abundance of each unique TCRbeta CDR3 rearrangement, sequence reads were collapsed and filtered. For each sample, productive Simpson clonality was calculated as the square root of Simpson's diversity index across productive rearrangements. TCRdb provides this immuneACCESS table in a form limited to in-frame rearrangements. Some clones are lacking; in checked studies, under half of them reflect an unresolved V gene, and why the rest are absent is not known. Clone size and the V and J calls come from that table; the DNA yielded D and trimming. The table for this sample lists a few hundred thousand clones; more than 75% of them were counted only once. The ten largest clones take up approximately 2% of the sample.

The investigation overall reported the following: The quantity of clinical and demographic metadata differed by source and by participant and was supplied without curation.

Input material: PBMCs or T cells enriched from blood (not recorded which). The chain links TRBV9 with TRBJ2-3; the D gene is unclear. The receptor comes from a woman in her 40s who had recovered from COVID-19. The CDR3 is CASSVGVRVSDTQYF. The sequenced DNA is TGTGCCAGCAGCGTAGGCGTACGAGTGTCAGATACGCAGTATTTT.